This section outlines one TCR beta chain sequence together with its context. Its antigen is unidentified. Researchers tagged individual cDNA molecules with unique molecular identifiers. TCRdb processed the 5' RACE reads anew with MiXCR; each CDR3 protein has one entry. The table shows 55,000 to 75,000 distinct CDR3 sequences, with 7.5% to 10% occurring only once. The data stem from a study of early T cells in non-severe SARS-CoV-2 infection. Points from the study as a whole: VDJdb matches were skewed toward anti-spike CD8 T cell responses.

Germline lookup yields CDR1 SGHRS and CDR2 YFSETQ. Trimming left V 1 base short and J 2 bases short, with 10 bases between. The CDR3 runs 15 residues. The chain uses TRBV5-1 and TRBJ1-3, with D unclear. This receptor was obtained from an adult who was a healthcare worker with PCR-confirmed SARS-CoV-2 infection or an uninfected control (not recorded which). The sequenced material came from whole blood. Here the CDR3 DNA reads TGCGCCAGCAGCTTGCCTAGGAACCCTGGAAACACCATATATTTT. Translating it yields CASSLPRNPGNTIYF.